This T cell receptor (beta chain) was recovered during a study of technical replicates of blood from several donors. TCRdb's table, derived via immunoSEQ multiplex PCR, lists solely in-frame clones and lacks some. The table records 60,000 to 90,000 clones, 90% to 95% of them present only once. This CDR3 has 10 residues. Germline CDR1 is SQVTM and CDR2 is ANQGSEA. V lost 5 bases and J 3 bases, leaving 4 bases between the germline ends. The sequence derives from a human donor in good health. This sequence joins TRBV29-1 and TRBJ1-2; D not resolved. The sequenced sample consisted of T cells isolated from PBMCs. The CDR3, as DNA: TGCAGCGTTCAGGACTATGGCTACACCTTC. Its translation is CSVQDYGYTF.